Each of the 16 T cell receptor beta chains below was sequenced from the same sample in a study of T cell changes during pregnancy in multiple sclerosis (dated by TCRdb to between 2018 and 2020). To prepare the library, the immunoSEQ multiplex PCR assay was applied. TCRdb's version of the immuneACCESS table is confined to in-frame rearrangements and falls short of the full clone set. An unresolved V gene accounts for under half of the shortfall where checked; the remainder is of unknown origin. The sample yields over 75,000 clones; over 80% were counted once. Clones ranked in the top ten supply about 2.4% of the sample. Source: peripheral blood, taken in the first trimester of pregnancy. Source of these receptors: a female donor with multiple sclerosis, enrolled in a pregnancy study.

V and J are TRBV5-4 and TRBJ1-5; TRBD1 agrees at 7 bases. The CDR3 extends over 20 amino acids. The V segment lost 4 bases and the J segment 0 bases; nucleotides outside the gene matches: 19. Germline V gene sequence: CDR1 SGHNT, CDR2 YYREEE (reference sequence). The CDR3 sequence is CASSPGTAAKKKNSNQPQHF. CDR3 DNA sequence: TGTGCCAGCAGCCCAGGGACAGCGGCGAAAAAAAAGAATAGCAATCAGCCCCAGCATTTT.

The V gene is TRBV28, the J gene TRBJ2-7; perhaps TRBD2 as D (5 bases). Trimming took off 5 bases at V and 2 bases at J, with 10 bases between the two ends. This CDR3 contains 13 residues. The germline V gene has CDR1 MDHEN and CDR2 SYDVKM. As DNA, the CDR3 is TGTGCCAGCAGTCTAGCAGTAGCCTACGAGCAGTACTTC. Residues: CASSLAVAYEQYF.

V is TRBV7-6 and J is TRBJ2-7, with D possibly TRBD2 on 5 matching bases. This CDR3 contains 13 residues. The ends were cut back, 2 bases at V and 4 bases at J, with 9 bases in the middle. CDR1 is SGHVS, CDR2 FNYEAQ, per germline. The CDR3 here is CASSLTLAYEQYF. The CDR3 DNA follows: TGTGCCAGCAGCTTAACCCTAGCTTACGAGCAGTACTTC.

This sequence joins TRBV27 and TRBJ1-5; a possible D gene is TRBD1 (5 bases). This CDR3 is 16 amino acids long. V lost 4 bases and J lost 4, with 17 bases in between. Germline CDR1 reads MNHEY; CDR2 reads SMNVEV (reference sequence). CDR3: CASSYGQGLGNQPQHF. As DNA, the CDR3 is TGTGCCAGCAGTTACGGCCAGGGTTTGGGAAATCAGCCCCAGCATTTT.

The V call is TRBV27, the J call TRBJ2-7; D not certain. The CDR3 extends over 13 amino acids. Germline V CDR1 and CDR2: MNHEY, SMNVEV (reference sequence). The V gene lost 3 bases and the J gene lost 2 bases, with 8 bases spanning the gap. CDR3 nucleotide sequence: TGTGCCAGCAGTTTGTACATGGCCTACGAGCAGTACTTC. This sequence encodes CASSLYMAYEQYF.

The chain employs TRBV7-8 and TRBJ1-4; D might be TRBD1 (6 bases). The V end lost 4 bases, the J end lost 7 bases, and 13 bases lay between the germline ends. Germline CDR1 is SGHVS and CDR2 is FQNEAQ. The CDR3 totals 14 residues. This CDR3 is CASSSRQDTEKLFF. The CDR3 DNA follows: TGTGCCAGCAGCTCTAGACAGGATACTGAAAAACTGTTTTTT.

The genes are TRBV5-4 and TRBJ2-7, with 14 bases matching TRBD2. V shed 3 bases, J shed 0 bases, and the junction held 8 bases outside the gene matches. CDR1 and CDR2 from the germline V gene are SGHNT and YYREEE (reference sequence). The CDR3 totals 18 residues. The CDR3 loop reads CASSSGTSGSWSSYEQYF. The CDR3, as DNA: TGTGCCAGCAGCTCCGGGACTAGCGGGAGTTGGAGCTCCTACGAGCAGTACTTC.

V usage is TRBV28 and J usage is TRBJ1-4; 8 nucleotides line up with TRBD1. The CDR3 is 14 residues long. Trimming at V came to 2 bases and at J to 8 bases, leaving 4 bases not matched to a gene. The germline CDR1 and CDR2 sequences are MDHEN and SYDVKM. The CDR3 DNA reads TGTGCCAGCAGTTTACAGGGGGCGAGGGAAAAACTGTTTTTT. It is translated as CASSLQGAREKLFF.

The CDR3 coding sequence is TGTGCCAGCAGCGTGTTAGCGGGGGGACCCTACGAGCAGTACTTC. As protein: CASSVLAGGPYEQYF. V usage is TRBV9 and J usage is TRBJ2-7; 10 bases align to TRBD2. This CDR3 comprises 15 residues. Trimming cost V 2 bases and J 2 bases; bases outside gene matches: 4. Germline loops: CDR1 SGDLS, CDR2 YYNGEE.

J is TRBJ1-3 and V is TRBV7-2; possible D gene TRBD1, 6 bases. Germline V lookup: CDR1 SGHTA, CDR2 FQGNSA. This CDR3 is built from 19 residues. The V and J ends lost 6 bases and 1 base respectively, with 25 bases between them. CDR3 nucleotides: TGTGCCAGCAGTATATATGGGCGGGGGGCCCCACCGTCTGGAAACACCATATATTTT. Translating it yields CASSIYGRGAPPSGNTIYF. The full variable domain, its missing parts supplied by reference TRBV7-2 and TRBJ1-3, is GAGVSQSPSNKVTEKGKDVELRCDPISGHTALYWYRQSLGQGLEFLIYFQGNSAPDKSGLPSDRFSAERTGGSVSTLTIQRTQQEDSAVYLCASSIYGRGAPPSGNTIYFGEGSWLTVV.

The chain uses TRBV18 and TRBJ2-3; TRBD2 agrees at 7 bases. The ends lost 3 bases at V and 4 bases at J; junction bases unmatched: 7. Germline-derived CDR1 and CDR2 are KGHSH and LQKENI. The CDR3 runs 15 residues. In nucleotides, the CDR3 is TGTGCCAGCTCACCTACTAGCGTCCCCGCAGATACGCAGTATTTT. This translates into CASSPTSVPADTQYF.

The chain joins TRBV27 to TRBJ1-4; TRBD1 aligns across 9 bases. CDR1 and CDR2 from the germline V gene are MNHEY and SMNVEV (reference sequence). This CDR3 is 14 amino acids long. V was pared by 6 bases and J by 5 bases, with 4 bases of the junction left unmatched. CDR3 amino acids: CASRTGTGNEKLFF. The CDR3 nucleotides read TGTGCCAGCAGAACCGGGACAGGGAATGAAAAACTGTTTTTT.

The chain employs TRBV4-3 and TRBJ1-4; TRBD1 matches at 11 bases. The CDR3 is 15 residues long. Germline values: CDR1 LGHNA, CDR2 YSLEER. Germline trimming cut 2 bases from V and 7 bases from J; bases unmatched to any gene: 3. The CDR3 region is CASSQLDRGREKLFF. Here the CDR3 DNA reads TGCGCCAGCAGCCAATTGGACAGGGGGCGTGAAAAACTGTTTTTT.

This chain links TRBV27 with TRBJ2-3; TRBD2 matches 9 bases. V trimming: 4 bases; J trimming: 3 bases; junction bases outside the gene matches: 2. Germline CDR1 and CDR2: MNHEY and SMNVEV (reference sequence). The length of the CDR3 is 14 residues. The DNA of the CDR3 is TGTGCCAGCAGTTATCTAGCGGGGACAGATACGCAGTATTTT. Translation gives CASSYLAGTDTQYF.

The rearrangement joins TRBV10-3 to TRBJ1-4, with D maybe TRBD1 (6 bases). V was shortened by 0 bases and J by 5 bases, with 10 bases between the two germline ends. Germline values: CDR1 ENHRY, CDR2 SYGVKD. The CDR3 totals 15 residues. The CDR3 DNA follows: TGTGCCATCAGTGAGTCTGGACAGACGAATGAAAAACTGTTTTTT. Amino acids: CAISESGQTNEKLFF.

V gene TRBV6-5 combines with J gene TRBJ2-7, with 8 bases fitting TRBD1. The CDR3 spans 13 residues. V dropped 6 bases and J dropped 3; count of bases not matched to a gene: 4. CDR1 and CDR2 (germline): MNHEY, SVGAGI. Here the CDR3 DNA reads TGTGCCAGCAGATTGACAGGGGTCTACGAGCAGTACTTC. It encodes CASRLTGVYEQYF.